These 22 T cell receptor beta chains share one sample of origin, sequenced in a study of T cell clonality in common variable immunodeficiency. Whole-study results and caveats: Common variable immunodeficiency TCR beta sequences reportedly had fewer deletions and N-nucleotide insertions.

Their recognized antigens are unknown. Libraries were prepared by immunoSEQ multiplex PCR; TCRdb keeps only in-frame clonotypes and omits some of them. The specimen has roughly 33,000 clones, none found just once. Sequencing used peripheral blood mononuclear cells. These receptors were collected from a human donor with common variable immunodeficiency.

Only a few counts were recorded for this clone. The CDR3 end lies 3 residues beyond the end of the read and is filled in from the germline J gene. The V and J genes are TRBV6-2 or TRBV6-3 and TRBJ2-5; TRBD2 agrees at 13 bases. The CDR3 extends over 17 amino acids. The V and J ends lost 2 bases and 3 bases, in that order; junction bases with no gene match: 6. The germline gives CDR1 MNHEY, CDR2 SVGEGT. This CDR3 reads CASSYRFGTSGEETQYF. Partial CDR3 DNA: TGTGCCAGCAGTTACCGCTTCGGGACTAGCGGGGAAGAGACC.

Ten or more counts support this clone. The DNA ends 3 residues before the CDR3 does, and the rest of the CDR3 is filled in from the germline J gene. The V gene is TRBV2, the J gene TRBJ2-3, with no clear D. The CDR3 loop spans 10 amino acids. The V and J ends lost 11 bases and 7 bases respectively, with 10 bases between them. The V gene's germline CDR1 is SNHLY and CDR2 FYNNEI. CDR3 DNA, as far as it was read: TGTGCCCGACACACGAATACG. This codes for CARHTNT. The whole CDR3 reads CARHTNTQYF.

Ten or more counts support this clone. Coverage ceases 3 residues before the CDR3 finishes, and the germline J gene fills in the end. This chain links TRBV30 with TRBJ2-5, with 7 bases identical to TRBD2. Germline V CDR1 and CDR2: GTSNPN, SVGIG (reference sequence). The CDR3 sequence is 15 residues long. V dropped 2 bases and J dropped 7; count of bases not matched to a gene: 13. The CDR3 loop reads CAWSIWASGGGTQYF. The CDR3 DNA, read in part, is TGTGCCTGGAGTATTTGGGCTAGCGGCGGCGGGACC.

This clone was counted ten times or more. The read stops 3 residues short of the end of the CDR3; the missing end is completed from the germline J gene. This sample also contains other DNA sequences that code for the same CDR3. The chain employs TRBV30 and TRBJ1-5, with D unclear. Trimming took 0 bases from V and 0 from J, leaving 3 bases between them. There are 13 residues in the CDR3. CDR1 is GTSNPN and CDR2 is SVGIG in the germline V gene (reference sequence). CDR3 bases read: TGTGCCTGGAGTGTCGGTAGCAATCAGCCC. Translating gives CAWSVGSNQP. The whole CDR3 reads CAWSVGSNQPQHF.

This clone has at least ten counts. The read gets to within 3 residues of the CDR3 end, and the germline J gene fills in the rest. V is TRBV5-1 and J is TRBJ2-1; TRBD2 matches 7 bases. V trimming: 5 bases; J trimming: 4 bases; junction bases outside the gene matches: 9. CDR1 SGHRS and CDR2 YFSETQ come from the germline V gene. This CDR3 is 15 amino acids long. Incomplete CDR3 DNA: TGCGCCAGCAGGACCTTGGCGGGGGAGTACAATGAG. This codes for CASRTLAGEYNE. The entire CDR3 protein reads CASRTLAGEYNEQFF.

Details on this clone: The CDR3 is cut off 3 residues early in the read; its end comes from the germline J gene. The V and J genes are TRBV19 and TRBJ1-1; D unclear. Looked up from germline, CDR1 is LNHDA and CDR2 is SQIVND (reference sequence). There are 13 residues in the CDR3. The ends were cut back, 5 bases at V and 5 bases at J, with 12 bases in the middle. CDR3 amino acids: CASSPPQRTEAFF. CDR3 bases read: TGTGCCAGTAGTCCCCCCCAGAGGACTGAA.

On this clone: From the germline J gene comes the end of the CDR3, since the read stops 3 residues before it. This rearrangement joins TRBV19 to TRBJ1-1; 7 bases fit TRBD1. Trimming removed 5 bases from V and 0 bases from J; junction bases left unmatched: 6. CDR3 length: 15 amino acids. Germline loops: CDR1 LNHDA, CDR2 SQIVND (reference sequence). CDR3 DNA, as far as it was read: TGTGCCAGTAGTCCCCGGACAGGCTTGAACACTGAA. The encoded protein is CASSPRTGLNTE. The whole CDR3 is CASSPRTGLNTEAFF.

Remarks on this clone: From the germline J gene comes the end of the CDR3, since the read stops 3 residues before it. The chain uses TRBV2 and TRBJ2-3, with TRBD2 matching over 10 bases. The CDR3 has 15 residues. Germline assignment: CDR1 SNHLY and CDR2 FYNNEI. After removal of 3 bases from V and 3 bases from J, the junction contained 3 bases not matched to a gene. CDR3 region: CASSDQTSGTDTQYF. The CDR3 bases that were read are TGTGCCAGCAGTGACCAGACTAGCGGGACAGATACG.

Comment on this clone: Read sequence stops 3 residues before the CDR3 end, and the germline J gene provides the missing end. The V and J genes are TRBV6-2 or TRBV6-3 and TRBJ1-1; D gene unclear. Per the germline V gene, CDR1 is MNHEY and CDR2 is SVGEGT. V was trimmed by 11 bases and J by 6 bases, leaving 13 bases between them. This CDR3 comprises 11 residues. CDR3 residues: CACSLGPEAFF. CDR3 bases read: TGTGCCTGCTCCCTTGGCCCTGAA.

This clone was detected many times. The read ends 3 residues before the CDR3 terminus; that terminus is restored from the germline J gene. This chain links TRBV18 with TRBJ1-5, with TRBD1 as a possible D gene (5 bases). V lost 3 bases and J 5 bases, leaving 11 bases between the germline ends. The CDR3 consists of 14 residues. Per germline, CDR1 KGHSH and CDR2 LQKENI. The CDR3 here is CASSPRGGDQPQHF. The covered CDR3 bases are TGTGCCAGCTCACCTCGGGGCGGGGATCAGCCC.

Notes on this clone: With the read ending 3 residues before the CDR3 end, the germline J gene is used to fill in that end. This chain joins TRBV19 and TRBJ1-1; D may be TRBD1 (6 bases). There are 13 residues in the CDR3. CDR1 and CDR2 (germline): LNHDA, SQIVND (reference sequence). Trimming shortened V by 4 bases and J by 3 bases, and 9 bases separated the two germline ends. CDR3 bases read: TGTGCCAGTAGTAACAGGGAGGACACTGAA. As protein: CASSNREDTE. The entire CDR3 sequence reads CASSNREDTEAFF.

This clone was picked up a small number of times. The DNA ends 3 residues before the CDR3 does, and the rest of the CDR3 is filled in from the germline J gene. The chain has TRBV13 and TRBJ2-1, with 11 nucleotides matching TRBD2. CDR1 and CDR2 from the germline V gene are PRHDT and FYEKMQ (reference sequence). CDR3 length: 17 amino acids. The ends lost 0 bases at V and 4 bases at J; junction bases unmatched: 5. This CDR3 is CASSLGSGGVLYNEQFF. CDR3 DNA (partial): TGTGCCAGCAGCTTAGGTAGCGGGGGGGTTTTATACAATGAG.

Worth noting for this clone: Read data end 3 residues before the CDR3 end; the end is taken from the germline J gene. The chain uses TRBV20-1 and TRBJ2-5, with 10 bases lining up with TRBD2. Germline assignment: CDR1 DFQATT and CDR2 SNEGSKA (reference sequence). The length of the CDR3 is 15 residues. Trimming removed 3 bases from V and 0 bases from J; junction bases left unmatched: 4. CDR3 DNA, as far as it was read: TGCAGTGCTAGGGAGCTAGCGGGGGACCAAGAGACC. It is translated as CSARELAGDQET. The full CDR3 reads CSARELAGDQETQYF.

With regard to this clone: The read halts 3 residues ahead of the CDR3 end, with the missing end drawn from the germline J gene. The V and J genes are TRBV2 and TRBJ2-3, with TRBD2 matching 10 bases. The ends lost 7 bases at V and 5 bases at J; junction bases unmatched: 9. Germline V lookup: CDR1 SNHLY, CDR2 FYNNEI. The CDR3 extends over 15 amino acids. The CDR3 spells CASKNSGGPGDTQYF. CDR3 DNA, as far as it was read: TGTGCCAGCAAAAATAGCGGGGGGCCAGGAGATACG.

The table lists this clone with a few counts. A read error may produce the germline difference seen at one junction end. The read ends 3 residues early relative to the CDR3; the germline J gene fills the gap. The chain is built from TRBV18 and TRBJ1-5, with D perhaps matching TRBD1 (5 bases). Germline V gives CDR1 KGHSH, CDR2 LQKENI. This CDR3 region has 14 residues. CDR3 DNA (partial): TGTGCCAGCTCACCGGGGCAGGGCAAGCAGCCC. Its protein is CASSPGQGKQP. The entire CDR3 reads CASSPGQGKQPQHF.

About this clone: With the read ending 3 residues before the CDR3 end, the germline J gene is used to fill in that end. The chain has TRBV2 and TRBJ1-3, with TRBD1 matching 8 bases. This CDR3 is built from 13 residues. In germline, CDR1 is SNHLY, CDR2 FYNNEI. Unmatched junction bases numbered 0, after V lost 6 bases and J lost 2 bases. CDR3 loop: CASRDRAGNTIYF. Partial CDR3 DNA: TGTGCCAGCAGGGACAGGGCTGGAAACACC.

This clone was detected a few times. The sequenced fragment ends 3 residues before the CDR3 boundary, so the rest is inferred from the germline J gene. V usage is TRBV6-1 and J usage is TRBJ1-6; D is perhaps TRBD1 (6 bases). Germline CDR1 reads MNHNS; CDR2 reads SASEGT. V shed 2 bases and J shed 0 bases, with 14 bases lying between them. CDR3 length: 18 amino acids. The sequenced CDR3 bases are TGTGCCAGCAGTGAATCCCTACAGGGTATCTCCTATAATTCACCC. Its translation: CASSESLQGISYNSP. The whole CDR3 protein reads CASSESLQGISYNSPLHF.

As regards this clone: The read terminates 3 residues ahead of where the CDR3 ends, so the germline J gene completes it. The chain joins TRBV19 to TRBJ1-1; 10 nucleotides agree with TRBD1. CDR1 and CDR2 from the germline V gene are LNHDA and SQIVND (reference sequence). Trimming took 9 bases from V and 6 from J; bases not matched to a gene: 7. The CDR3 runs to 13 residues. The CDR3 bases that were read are TGTGCCAGCCAGACAGGGGGCCTCCCTGAA. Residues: CASQTGGLPE. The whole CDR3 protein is CASQTGGLPEAFF.

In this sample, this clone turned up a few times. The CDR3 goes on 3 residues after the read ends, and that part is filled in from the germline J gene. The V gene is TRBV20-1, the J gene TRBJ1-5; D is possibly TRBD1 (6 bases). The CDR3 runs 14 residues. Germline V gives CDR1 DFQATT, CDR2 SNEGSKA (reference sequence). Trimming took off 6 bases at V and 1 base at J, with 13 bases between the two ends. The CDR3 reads CSARQEESNQPQHF. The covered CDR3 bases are TGCAGTGCCCGACAGGAAGAAAGCAATCAGCCC.

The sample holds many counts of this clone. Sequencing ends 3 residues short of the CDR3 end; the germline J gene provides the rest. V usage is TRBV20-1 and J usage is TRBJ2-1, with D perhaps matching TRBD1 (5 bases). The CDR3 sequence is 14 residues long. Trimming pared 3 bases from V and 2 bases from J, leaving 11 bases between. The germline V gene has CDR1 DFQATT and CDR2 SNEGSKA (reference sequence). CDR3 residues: CSASTQGTYNEQFF. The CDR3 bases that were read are TGCAGTGCTAGTACTCAGGGCACCTACAATGAG.

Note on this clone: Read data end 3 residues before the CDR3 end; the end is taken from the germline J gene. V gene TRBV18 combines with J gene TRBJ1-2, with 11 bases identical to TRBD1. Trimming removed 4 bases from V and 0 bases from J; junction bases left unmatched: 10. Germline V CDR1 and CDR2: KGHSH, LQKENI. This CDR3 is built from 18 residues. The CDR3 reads CASSQSGTGGIANYGYTF. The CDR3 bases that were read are TGTGCCAGCTCACAATCCGGGACAGGGGGAATAGCTAACTATGGC.

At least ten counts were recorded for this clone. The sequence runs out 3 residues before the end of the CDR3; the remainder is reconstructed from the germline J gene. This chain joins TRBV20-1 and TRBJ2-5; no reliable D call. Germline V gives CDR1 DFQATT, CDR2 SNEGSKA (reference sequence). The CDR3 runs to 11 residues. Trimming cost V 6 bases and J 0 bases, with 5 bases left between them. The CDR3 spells CSAEHQETQYF. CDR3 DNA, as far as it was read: TGCAGTGCCGAGCACCAAGAGACC.